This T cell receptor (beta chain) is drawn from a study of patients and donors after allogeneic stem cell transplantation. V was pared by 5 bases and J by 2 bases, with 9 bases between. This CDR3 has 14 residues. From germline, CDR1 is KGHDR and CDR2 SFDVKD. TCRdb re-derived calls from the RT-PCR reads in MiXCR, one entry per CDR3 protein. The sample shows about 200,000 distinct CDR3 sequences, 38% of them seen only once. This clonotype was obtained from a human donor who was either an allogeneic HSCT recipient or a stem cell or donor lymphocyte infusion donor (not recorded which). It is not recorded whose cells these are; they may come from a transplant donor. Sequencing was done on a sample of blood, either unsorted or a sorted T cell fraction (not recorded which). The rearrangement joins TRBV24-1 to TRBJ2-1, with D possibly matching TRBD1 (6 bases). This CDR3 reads CATSGRQAYNEQFF. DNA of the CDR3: TGTGCCACCAGTGGACGACAGGCCTACAATGAGCAGTTCTTC.